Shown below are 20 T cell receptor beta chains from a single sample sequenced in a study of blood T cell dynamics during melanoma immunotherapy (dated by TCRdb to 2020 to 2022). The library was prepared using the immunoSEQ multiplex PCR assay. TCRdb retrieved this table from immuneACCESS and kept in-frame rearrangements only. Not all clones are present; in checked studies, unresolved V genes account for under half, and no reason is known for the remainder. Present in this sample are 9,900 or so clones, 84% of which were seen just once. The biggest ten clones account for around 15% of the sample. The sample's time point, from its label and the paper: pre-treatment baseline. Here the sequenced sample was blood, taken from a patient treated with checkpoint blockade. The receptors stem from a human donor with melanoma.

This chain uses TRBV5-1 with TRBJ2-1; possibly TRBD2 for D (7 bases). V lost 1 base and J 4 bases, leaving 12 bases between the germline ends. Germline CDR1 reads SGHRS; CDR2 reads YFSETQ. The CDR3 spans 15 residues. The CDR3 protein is CASSLNGGQYNEQFF. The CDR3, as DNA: TGCGCCAGCAGCTTGAACGGGGGGCAATACAATGAGCAGTTCTTC.

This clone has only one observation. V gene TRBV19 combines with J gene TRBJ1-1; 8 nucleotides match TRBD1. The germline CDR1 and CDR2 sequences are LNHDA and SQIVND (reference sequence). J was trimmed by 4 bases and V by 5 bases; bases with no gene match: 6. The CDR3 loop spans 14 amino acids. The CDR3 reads CASSFRQGSTEAFF. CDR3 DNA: TGTGCCAGTAGTTTCAGACAGGGGTCCACTGAAGCTTTCTTT.

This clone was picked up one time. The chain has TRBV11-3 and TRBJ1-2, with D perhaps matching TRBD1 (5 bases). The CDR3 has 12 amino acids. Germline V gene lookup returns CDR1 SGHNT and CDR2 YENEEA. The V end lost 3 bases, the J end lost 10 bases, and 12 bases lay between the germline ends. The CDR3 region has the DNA TGTGCCAGCAGCTTGGGACCTGGGGACTACACCTTC. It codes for CASSLGPGDYTF. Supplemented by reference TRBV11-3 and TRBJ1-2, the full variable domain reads EAGVVQSPRYKIIEKKQPVAFWCNPISGHNTLYWYLQNLGQGPELLIRYENEEAVDDSQLPKDRFSAERLKGVDSTLKIQPAELGDSAVYLCASSLGPGDYTFGSGTRLTVV.

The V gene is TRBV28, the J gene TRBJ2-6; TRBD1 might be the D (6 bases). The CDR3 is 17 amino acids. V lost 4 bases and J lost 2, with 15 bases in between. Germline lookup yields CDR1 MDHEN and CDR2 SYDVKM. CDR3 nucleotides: TGTGCCAGCAGTTCGTACACAGGGAGCGCTGGGGCCAACGTCCTGACTTTC. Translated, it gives CASSSYTGSAGANVLTF.

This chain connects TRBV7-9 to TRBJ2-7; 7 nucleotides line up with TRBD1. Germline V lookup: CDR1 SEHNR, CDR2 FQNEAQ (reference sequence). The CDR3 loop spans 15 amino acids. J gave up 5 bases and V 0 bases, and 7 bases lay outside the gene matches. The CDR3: CASSLASQGINEQYF. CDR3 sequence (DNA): TGTGCCAGCAGCTTAGCCTCACAGGGGATCAACGAGCAGTACTTC.

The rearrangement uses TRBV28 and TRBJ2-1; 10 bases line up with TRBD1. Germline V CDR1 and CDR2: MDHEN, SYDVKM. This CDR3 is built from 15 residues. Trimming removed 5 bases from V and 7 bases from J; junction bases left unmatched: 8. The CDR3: CASSKTGGDRNEQFF. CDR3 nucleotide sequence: TGTGCCAGCAGTAAGACAGGGGGCGATAGGAATGAGCAGTTCTTC.

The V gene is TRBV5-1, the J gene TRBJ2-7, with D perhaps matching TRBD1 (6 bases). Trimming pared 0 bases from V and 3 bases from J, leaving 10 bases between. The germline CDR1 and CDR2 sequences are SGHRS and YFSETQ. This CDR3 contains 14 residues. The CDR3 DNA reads TGCGCCAGCAGCTTGGGAGGGGACAACTACGAGCAGTACTTC. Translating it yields CASSLGGDNYEQYF. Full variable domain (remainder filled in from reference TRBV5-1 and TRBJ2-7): KAGVTQTPRYLIKTRGQQVTLSCSPISGHRSVSWYQQTPGQGLQFLFEYFSETQRNKGNFPGRFSGRQFSNSRSEMNVSTLELGDSALYLCASSLGGDNYEQYFGPGTRLTVT.

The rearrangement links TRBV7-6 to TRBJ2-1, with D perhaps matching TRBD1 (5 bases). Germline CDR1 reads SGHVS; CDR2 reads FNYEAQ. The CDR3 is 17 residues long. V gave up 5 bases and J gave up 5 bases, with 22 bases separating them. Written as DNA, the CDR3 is TGTGCCAGCAGCCTACGACCGGCAGGGTGGGTTAACAATGAGCAGTTCTTC. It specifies CASSLRPAGWVNNEQFF.

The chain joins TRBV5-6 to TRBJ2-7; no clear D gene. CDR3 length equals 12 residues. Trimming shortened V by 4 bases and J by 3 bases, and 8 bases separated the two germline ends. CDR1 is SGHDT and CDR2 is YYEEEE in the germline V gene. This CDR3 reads CASSQADYEQYF. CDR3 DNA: TGTGCCAGCAGCCAGGCGGACTACGAGCAGTACTTC.

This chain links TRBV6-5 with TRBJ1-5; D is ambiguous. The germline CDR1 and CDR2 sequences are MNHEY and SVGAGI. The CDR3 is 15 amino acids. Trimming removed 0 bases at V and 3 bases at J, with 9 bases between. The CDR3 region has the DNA TGTGCCAGCAGTTACTCTGGCAGGAACAATCAGCCCCAGCATTTT. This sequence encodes CASSYSGRNNQPQHF.

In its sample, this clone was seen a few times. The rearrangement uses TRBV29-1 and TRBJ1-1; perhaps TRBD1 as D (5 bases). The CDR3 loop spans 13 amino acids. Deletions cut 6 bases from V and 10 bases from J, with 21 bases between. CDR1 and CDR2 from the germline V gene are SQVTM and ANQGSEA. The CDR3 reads CSVGDVLGRAAFF. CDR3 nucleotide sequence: TGCAGCGTCGGGGACGTGCTAGGCAGGGCAGCTTTCTTT.

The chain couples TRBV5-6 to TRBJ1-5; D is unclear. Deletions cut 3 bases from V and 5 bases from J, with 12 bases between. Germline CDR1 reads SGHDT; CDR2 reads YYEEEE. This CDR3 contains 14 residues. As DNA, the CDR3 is TGTGCCAGCAGCTCCTGGGGTTATCATCAGCCCCAGCATTTT. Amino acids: CASSSWGYHQPQHF.

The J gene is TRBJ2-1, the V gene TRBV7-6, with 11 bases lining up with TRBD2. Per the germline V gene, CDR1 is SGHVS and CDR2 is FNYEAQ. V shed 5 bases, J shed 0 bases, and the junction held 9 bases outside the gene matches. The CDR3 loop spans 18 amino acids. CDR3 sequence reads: CASSPTSGVFSSYNEQFF. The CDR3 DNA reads TGTGCCAGCAGCCCGACTAGCGGGGTATTTAGCTCCTACAATGAGCAGTTCTTC.

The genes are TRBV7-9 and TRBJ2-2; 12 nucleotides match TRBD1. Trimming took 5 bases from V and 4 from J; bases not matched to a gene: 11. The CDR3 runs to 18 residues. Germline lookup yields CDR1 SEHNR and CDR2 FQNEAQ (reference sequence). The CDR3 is CASSKQSGTGGVTGELFF. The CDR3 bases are TGTGCCAGCAGCAAACAGTCCGGGACAGGGGGCGTCACCGGGGAGCTGTTTTTT.

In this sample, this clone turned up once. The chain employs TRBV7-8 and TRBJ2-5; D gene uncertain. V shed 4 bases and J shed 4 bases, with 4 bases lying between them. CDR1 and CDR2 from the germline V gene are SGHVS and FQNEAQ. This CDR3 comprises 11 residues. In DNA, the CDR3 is TGTGCCAGCAGCTCGAGAGAGACCCAGTACTTC. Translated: CASSSRETQYF. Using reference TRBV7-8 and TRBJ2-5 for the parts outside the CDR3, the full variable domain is GAGVSQSPRYKVAKRGQDVALRCDPISGHVSLFWYQQALGQGPEFLTYFQNEAQLDKSGLPSDRFFAERPEGSVSTLKIQRTQQEDSAVYLCASSSRETQYFGPGTRLLVL.

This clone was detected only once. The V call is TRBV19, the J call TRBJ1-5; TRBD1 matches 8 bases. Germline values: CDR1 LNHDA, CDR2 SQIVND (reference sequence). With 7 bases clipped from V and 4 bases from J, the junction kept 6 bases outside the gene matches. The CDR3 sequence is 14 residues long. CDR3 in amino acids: CASIFTGGNQPQHF. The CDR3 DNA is TGTGCCAGTATCTTTACAGGGGGTAATCAGCCCCAGCATTTT.

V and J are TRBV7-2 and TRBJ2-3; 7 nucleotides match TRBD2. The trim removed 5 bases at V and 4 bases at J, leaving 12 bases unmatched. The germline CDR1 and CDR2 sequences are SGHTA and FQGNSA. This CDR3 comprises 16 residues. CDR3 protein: CASSDRLAGYADTQYF. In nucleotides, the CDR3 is TGTGCCAGCAGCGACAGACTAGCTGGTTACGCAGATACGCAGTATTTT.

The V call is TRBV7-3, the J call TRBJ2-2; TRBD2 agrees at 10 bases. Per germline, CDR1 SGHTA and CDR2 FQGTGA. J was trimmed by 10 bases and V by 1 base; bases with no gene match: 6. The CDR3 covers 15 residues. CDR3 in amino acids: CASSLSPLAGEELFF. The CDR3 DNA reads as TGTGCCAGCAGCTTAAGTCCCCTAGCGGGGGAGGAGCTGTTTTTT.

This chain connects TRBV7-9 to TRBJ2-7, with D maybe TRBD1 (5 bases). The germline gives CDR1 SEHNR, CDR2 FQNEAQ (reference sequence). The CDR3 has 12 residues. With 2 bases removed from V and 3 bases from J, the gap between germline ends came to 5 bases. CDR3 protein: CASSLTGYEQYF. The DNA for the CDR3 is TGTGCCAGCAGCTTAACAGGCTACGAGCAGTACTTC.

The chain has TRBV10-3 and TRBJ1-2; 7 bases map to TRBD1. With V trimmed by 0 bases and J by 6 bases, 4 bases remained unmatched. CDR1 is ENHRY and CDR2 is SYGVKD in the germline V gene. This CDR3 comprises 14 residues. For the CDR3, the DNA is TGTGCCATCAGTGAGTCGGGAGGGGGCAATGGCTACACCTTC. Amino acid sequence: CAISESGGGNGYTF.